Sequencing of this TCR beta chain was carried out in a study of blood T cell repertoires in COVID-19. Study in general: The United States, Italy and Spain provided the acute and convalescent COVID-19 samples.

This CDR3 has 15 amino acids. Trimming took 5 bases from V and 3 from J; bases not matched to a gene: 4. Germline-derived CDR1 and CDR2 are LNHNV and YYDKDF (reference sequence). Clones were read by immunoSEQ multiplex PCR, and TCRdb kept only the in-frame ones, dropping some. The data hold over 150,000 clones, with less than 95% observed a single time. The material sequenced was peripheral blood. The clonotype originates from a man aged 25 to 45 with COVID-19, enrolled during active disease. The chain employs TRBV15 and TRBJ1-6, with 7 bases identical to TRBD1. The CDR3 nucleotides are TGTGCCACCAGCGCCGGGACAGACTATAATTCACCCCTCCACTTT. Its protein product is CATSAGTDYNSPLHF. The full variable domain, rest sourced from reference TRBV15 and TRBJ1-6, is DAMVIQNPRYQVTQFGKPVTLSCSQTLNHNVMYWYQQKSSQAPKLLFHYYDKDFNNEADTPDNFQSRRPNTSFCFLDIRSPGLGDTAMYLCATSAGTDYNSPLHFGNGTRLTVT.